The entry that follows covers one TCR beta chain sequence. Its antigen is currently unknown. The data derive from a study of response to subunit inactivated influenza vaccine. Whole-study findings and limits: Few new T cells, the authors suggested, are recruited by each seasonal influenza vaccination.

TCRdb itself ran the RT-PCR reads through MiXCR, one entry per CDR3 protein. The data hold 700,000 to 900,000 distinct CDR3 sequences, with around 20% observed a single time. There are 14 residues in the CDR3. V shed 6 bases and J shed 1 base, with 15 bases lying between them. Germline values: CDR1 SQVTM, CDR2 ANQGSEA. This chain connects TRBV29-1 to TRBJ2-5; tentatively, D is TRBD2 (5 bases). The input for sequencing was PBMCs from blood, taken more than 4 days after vaccination. The sequence was obtained from a man in his fifties or sixties who received an inactivated influenza vaccine. The chain's CDR3 is CSVVAPNTQETQYF. CDR3 nucleotides: TGCAGCGTAGTAGCGCCGAACACCCAAGAGACCCAGTACTTC.